This T cell receptor (beta chain) was recovered during a study of cytomegalovirus exposure and HLA in healthy donors. PCR employed 60 Vbeta and 13 Jbeta primers. The data were produced by immunoSEQ multiplex PCR, yet TCRdb's version contains in-frame clones alone and is incomplete. There are 150,000 to 200,000 clones in the sample; about three quarters occur only once, and under 8% lies in the top ten. This CDR3 spans 16 amino acids. The V and J ends lost 4 bases and 7 bases, in that order; junction bases with no gene match: 7. The V gene's germline CDR1 is SGHVS and CDR2 FQNEAQ. This clone occurred a few times. Antigen unknown. Findings of the study overall: Immune exposure information available was restricted to CMV serostatus. In a later analysis, CMV-associated beta chains were mostly HLA-associated, it appeared. Cytomegalovirus-associated status was assigned to approximately 160 TCR beta chains.

The gene calls are TRBV7-8 and TRBJ2-3; 14 bases align to TRBD2. Sample: PBMCs. The TCR was taken from a middle-aged man in good health and CMV-seropositive. CDR3 loop: CASSSGLAGGQNTQYF. The CDR3, as DNA: TGTGCCAGCAGCTCCGGACTAGCGGGAGGCCAAAATACGCAGTATTTT. The whole variable domain, filled in from reference TRBV7-8 and TRBJ2-3, reads GAGVSQSPRYKVAKRGQDVALRCDPISGHVSLFWYQQALGQGPEFLTYFQNEAQLDKSGLPSDRFFAERPEGSVSTLKIQRTQQEDSAVYLCASSSGLAGGQNTQYFGPGTRLTVL.